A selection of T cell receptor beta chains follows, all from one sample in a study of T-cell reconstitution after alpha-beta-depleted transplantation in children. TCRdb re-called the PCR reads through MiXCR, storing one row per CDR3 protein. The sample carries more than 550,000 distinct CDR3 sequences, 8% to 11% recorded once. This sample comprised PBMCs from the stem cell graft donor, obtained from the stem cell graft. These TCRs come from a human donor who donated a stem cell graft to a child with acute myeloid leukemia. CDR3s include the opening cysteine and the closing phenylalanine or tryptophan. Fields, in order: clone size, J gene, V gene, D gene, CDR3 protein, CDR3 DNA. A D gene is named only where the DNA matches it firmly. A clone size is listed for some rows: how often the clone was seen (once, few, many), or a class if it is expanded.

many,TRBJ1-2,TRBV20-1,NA,CSATIGAANYGYTF,TGCAGTGCTACAATCGGAGCAGCTAACTATGGCTACACCTTC
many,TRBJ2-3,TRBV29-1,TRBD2,CSAPGGADTQYF,TGCAGCGCTCCCGGGGGGGCAGATACGCAGTATTTT
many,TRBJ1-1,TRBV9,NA,CASSPPGGNTEAFF,TGTGCCAGCAGCCCCCCGGGGGGGAACACTGAAGCTTTCTTT
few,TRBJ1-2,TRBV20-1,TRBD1,CSASTGYGYTF,TGCAGTGCTTCGACAGGGTATGGCTACACCTTC
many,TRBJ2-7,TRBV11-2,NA,CASSLDARNEQYF,TGTGCCAGCAGCTTAGATGCGCGGAACGAGCAGTACTTC
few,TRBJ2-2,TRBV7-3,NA,CASSSRNPGELFF,TGTGCCAGCAGCTCCCGTAACCCCGGGGAGCTGTTTTTT
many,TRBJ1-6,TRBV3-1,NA,CASGAGNSPLHF,TGTGCCAGCGGGGCAGGTAATTCACCCCTCCACTTT
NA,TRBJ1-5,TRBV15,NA,CATSRVPPSSNQPQHF,TGTGCCACCAGCAGAGTCCCCCCTTCGAGCAATCAGCCCCAGCATTTT
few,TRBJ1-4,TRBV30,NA,CAWSREFLFDEKLFF,TGTGCCTGGAGCAGGGAATTTTTGTTCGATGAAAAACTGTTTTTT
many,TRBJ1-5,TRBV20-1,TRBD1,CSAGSGQLYQPQHF,TGCAGTGCTGGCTCGGGACAGCTTTATCAGCCCCAGCATTTT
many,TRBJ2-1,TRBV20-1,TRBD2,CSARFSGRVDNEQFF,TGCAGTGCGCGATTTAGCGGGAGGGTCGACAATGAGCAGTTCTTC